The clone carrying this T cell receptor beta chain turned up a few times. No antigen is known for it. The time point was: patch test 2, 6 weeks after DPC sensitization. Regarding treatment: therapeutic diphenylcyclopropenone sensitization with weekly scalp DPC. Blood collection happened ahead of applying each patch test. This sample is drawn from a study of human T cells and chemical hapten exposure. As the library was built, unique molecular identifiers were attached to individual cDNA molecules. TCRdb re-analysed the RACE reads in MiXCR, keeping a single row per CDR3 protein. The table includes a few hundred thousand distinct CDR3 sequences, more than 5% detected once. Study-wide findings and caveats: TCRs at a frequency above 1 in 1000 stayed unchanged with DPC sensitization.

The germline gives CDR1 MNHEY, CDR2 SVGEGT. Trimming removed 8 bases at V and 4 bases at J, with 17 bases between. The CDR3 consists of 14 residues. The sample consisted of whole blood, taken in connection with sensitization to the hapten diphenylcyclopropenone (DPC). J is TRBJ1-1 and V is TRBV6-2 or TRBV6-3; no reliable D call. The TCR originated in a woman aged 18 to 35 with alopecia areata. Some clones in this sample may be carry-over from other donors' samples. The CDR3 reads CASRERGPSTEAFF. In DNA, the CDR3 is TGTGCCAGCCGTGAGAGAGGGCCGTCCACTGAAGCTTTCTTT.